The 23 T cell receptor beta chains presented below share a single source sample, sequenced in a study of human versus mouse CDR3 diversity and MHC coevolution. Method: immunoSEQ multiplex PCR; TCRdb's copy keeps in-frame clones and lacks some. The sample shows about 80,000 clones, 80% to 95% of them seen only once. Sequenced: naive CD4+ T cells from blood. Documented subset: CD45RO-negative CD62L-positive naive CD4 T cells. Source of these receptors: a person aged 30 to 70 in good health.

The genes are TRBV7-9 and TRBJ1-6; D remains unclear. CDR1 and CDR2 (germline): SEHNR, FQNEAQ (reference sequence). Trimming left V 5 bases short and J 12 bases short, with 14 bases between. The CDR3 spans 13 residues. CDR3 bases: TGTGCCAGCAGCGAAGGACTATTGGAACCCCTCCACTTT. This gives the protein CASSEGLLEPLHF. Supplemented by reference TRBV7-9 and TRBJ1-6, the full variable domain reads DTGVSQNPRHKITKRGQNVTFRCDPISEHNRLYWYRQTLGQGPEFLTYFQNEAQLEKSRLLSDRFSAERPKGSFSTLEIQRTEQGDSAMYLCASSEGLLEPLHFGNGTRLTVT.

This chain connects TRBV5-4 to TRBJ1-4, with 9 nucleotides matching TRBD1. Per germline, CDR1 SGHNT and CDR2 YYREEE (reference sequence). CDR3 length: 14 residues. V gave up 4 bases and J gave up 7 bases; unmatched junction bases: 5. The CDR3 region is CASSLDRGVEKLFF. The CDR3 coding sequence is TGTGCCAGCAGCCTGGACAGGGGAGTTGAAAAACTGTTTTTT.

This chain joins TRBV6-6 and TRBJ1-2, with D possibly matching TRBD1 (6 bases). Looked up from germline, CDR1 is MNHNY and CDR2 is SVGAGI (reference sequence). The CDR3 covers 13 residues. Trimming took 6 bases from V and 7 from J, leaving 15 bases between them. CDR3 sequence (DNA): TGTGCCAGCAGCGTTACAGGGAAAGGTGGCTACACCTTC. Protein product: CASSVTGKGGYTF.

V gene TRBV28 combines with J gene TRBJ2-7, with 8 positions matching TRBD1. Trimming removed 6 bases from V and 2 bases from J; junction bases left unmatched: 9. Germline V gene data show CDR1 as MDHEN and CDR2 as SYDVKM. The CDR3 has 15 amino acids. The CDR3 sequence is CASSQPTGGTYEQYF. CDR3 nucleotide sequence: TGTGCCAGCAGCCAACCCACAGGGGGTACCTACGAGCAGTACTTC.

This rearrangement joins TRBV5-1 to TRBJ2-6, with D uncertain. Trimming left V 4 bases short and J 4 bases short, with 9 bases between. Germline V gives CDR1 SGHRS, CDR2 YFSETQ. The length of the CDR3 is 14 residues. In DNA, the CDR3 is TGCGCCAGCAGCCGAGGTAACGGGGCCAACGTCCTGACTTTC. This codes for CASSRGNGANVLTF.

V and J are TRBV7-2 and TRBJ2-7; 7 nucleotides agree with TRBD1. J lost 2 bases, V lost 2 bases, and 3 bases had no gene match. The CDR3 spans 14 residues. The germline CDR1 and CDR2 sequences are SGHTA and FQGNSA. CDR3 region: CASSLLGQPYEQYF. CDR3 nucleotide sequence: TGTGCCAGCAGCTTATTGGGACAGCCCTACGAGCAGTACTTC.

This chain uses TRBV6-6 with TRBJ2-3; TRBD2 matches at 7 bases. This CDR3 has 16 residues. Looked up from germline, CDR1 is MNHNY and CDR2 is SVGAGI (reference sequence). With 6 bases clipped from V and 2 bases from J, the junction kept 11 bases outside the gene matches. The CDR3 region is CASRQRGGANTDTQYF. The CDR3 nucleotides read TGTGCCAGCAGACAGCGGGGAGGTGCAAACACAGATACGCAGTATTTT.

This sequence joins TRBV29-1 and TRBJ1-1; the match to TRBD1 covers 8 bases. The CDR3 runs 14 residues. The V gene's germline CDR1 is SQVTM and CDR2 ANQGSEA. J gave up 1 base and V 8 bases, and 9 bases lay outside the gene matches. This CDR3 is CSSMTGATNTEAFF. CDR3 DNA: TGCAGCAGCATGACAGGGGCCACGAACACTGAAGCTTTCTTT.

This chain joins TRBV30 and TRBJ1-2; perhaps TRBD1 as D (5 bases). CDR3 length equals 13 residues. Between the trimmed V and J ends, which lost 3 bases and 0 bases, there was a span of 8 bases. Germline V lookup: CDR1 GTSNPN, CDR2 SVGIG (reference sequence). The CDR3 spells CAWRGDTNYGYTF. DNA for the CDR3: TGTGCCTGGAGAGGGGATACTAACTATGGCTACACCTTC.

This clone has a single count. This rearrangement joins TRBV6-4 to TRBJ2-2; D not certain. Per germline, CDR1 MRHNA and CDR2 SNTAGT. CDR3 size: 14 residues. With 7 bases removed from V and 1 base from J, the gap between germline ends came to 10 bases. CDR3 in amino acids: CASTRELNTGELFF. CDR3 nucleotides: TGTGCCAGCACAAGAGAATTGAACACCGGGGAGCTGTTTTTT.

The CDR3 sequence: CASSRLAGVQETQYF. CDR3 nucleotides: TGTGCCAGCAGCCGACTAGCGGGGGTCCAAGAGACCCAGTACTTC. This sequence joins TRBV27 and TRBJ2-5, with 12 bases that match TRBD2. The CDR3 covers 15 residues. After removal of 6 bases from V and 1 base from J, the junction contained 3 bases not matched to a gene. Germline CDR1 reads MNHEY; CDR2 reads SMNVEV (reference sequence).

The chain is built from TRBV4-2 and TRBJ1-1; TRBD1 matches at 8 bases. V lost 4 bases to trimming and J lost 5 bases; unmatched junction nucleotides: 9. CDR3 size: 15 residues. Germline CDR1 reads LGHNA; CDR2 reads YNFKEQ. The CDR3 DNA sequence: TGTGCCAGCAGCCCACAGGGCAGGGGGCAAACTGAAGCTTTCTTT. It codes for CASSPQGRGQTEAFF.

This clone turned up a few times. The chain is built from TRBV9 and TRBJ2-3, with a tentative D call TRBD1 (6 bases). V was shortened by 7 bases and J by 3 bases, with 15 bases between the two germline ends. Germline V gene sequence: CDR1 SGDLS, CDR2 YYNGEE. This CDR3 spans 14 amino acids. The chain's CDR3 is CASGISGTTDTQYF. CDR3 nucleotide sequence: TGTGCCAGCGGCATTTCCGGGACAACAGATACGCAGTATTTT.

This clone is a singleton in its sample. J is TRBJ2-1 and V is TRBV28; unclear D gene. This CDR3 is built from 12 residues. Trimming left V 6 bases short and J 7 bases short, with 10 bases between. From germline, CDR1 is MDHEN and CDR2 SYDVKM. The CDR3 bases are TGTGCCAGCAGCCCTCTAAGTAATGAGCAGTTCTTC. Translation gives CASSPLSNEQFF.

The chain carries TRBV7-9 and TRBJ2-7; tentatively, D is TRBD1 (5 bases). CDR3 length: 14 residues. In germline, CDR1 is SEHNR, CDR2 FQNEAQ (reference sequence). V lost 5 bases to trimming and J lost 2 bases, with 13 bases between them. CDR3 protein: CASSPYGQTYEQYF. The CDR3 coding sequence is TGTGCCAGCAGCCCCTACGGACAAACCTACGAGCAGTACTTC. Full variable domain (remainder filled in from reference TRBV7-9 and TRBJ2-7): DTGVSQNPRHKITKRGQNVTFRCDPISEHNRLYWYRQTLGQGPEFLTYFQNEAQLEKSRLLSDRFSAERPKGSFSTLEIQRTEQGDSAMYLCASSPYGQTYEQYFGPGTRLTVT.

The V gene is TRBV2, the J gene TRBJ2-5; 7 positions agree with TRBD1. The DNA end is more similar to TRBJ2-7, so the J call may be wrong. This CDR3 region has 15 residues. Germline CDR1 reads SNHLY; CDR2 reads FYNNEI. The CDR3 coding sequence is TGTGCCAGCAGTGAAGAGGTACAGGGGATTTACGAGCAGTACTTC. Its translation is CASSEEVQGIYEQYF.

The table lists this clone with a count of one. The chain uses TRBV5-6 and TRBJ1-2; D unclear. Trimming removed 2 bases at V and 5 bases at J, with 19 bases between. The CDR3 extends over 16 amino acids. The germline V gene encodes CDR1 SGHDT and CDR2 YYEEEE. CDR3 nucleotides: TGTGCCAGCAGCTTCGGTGCGGGGAACCACCGTTATGGCTACACCTTC. Protein product: CASSFGAGNHRYGYTF.

V and J are TRBV19 and TRBJ2-2; TRBD2 might be the D (7 bases). Germline CDR1 and CDR2: LNHDA and SQIVND (reference sequence). CDR3 length equals 14 residues. V was cut by 9 bases and J by 8 bases, with 19 bases left in between. The CDR3 region has the DNA TGTGCCAGCGGGCGGGGGCGCGAGTTGGGGGAGCTGTTTTTT. This gives the protein CASGRGRELGELFF. The full variable domain, with the rest looked up from reference TRBV19 and TRBJ2-2, is DGGITQSPKYLFRKEGQNVTLSCEQNLNHDAMYWYRQDPGQGLRLIYYSQIVNDFQKGDIAEGYSVSREKKESFPLTVTSAQKNPTAFYLCASGRGRELGELFFGEGSRLTVL.

The gene calls are TRBV7-3 and TRBJ1-1, with 10 bases identical to TRBD1. The V gene's germline CDR1 is SGHTA and CDR2 FQGTGA. V gave up 5 bases and J gave up 4 bases; unmatched junction bases: 7. There are 15 residues in the CDR3. The CDR3 reads CASSPTGGASTEAFF. CDR3 DNA sequence: TGTGCCAGCAGCCCGACAGGGGGCGCGAGCACTGAAGCTTTCTTT.

This clone was seen only once. The gene calls are TRBV19 and TRBJ1-4, with TRBD1 matching 9 bases. Per germline, CDR1 LNHDA and CDR2 SQIVND (reference sequence). CDR3 size: 15 residues. V lost 5 bases, J lost 6 bases, and 7 bases stayed unmatched. This CDR3 reads CASSVSGTGYEKLFF. In DNA, the CDR3 is TGTGCCAGTAGTGTTTCCGGGACAGGGTATGAAAAACTGTTTTTT.

The chain employs TRBV6-1 and TRBJ2-7, with D perhaps TRBD2 (5 bases). This CDR3 has 15 residues. Germline V gene lookup returns CDR1 MNHNS and CDR2 SASEGT. V lost 3 bases and J lost 1, with 13 bases in between. Here the CDR3 DNA reads TGTGCCAGCAGTGACAGACACCGAGGGTCCTACGAGCAGTACTTC. As protein: CASSDRHRGSYEQYF.

In its sample, this clone was seen once. The rearrangement joins TRBV29-1 to TRBJ1-2, with 9 positions matching TRBD1. This CDR3 has 14 residues. Germline V gene lookup returns CDR1 SQVTM and CDR2 ANQGSEA. The V and J ends lost 3 bases and 8 bases, in that order; junction bases with no gene match: 10. This CDR3 is CSVDPLDRGGGYTF. The CDR3, as DNA: TGCAGCGTTGACCCCTTGGACAGGGGTGGGGGCTACACCTTC.

The genes are TRBV18 and TRBJ2-1, with a weak D call TRBD1 (6 bases). This CDR3 comprises 16 residues. V was shortened by 1 base and J by 5 bases, with 15 bases between the two germline ends. The germline CDR1 and CDR2 sequences are KGHSH and LQKENI. The CDR3 DNA sequence: TGTGCCAGCTCACCACTCTCTCGGACAGATGACAATGAGCAGTTCTTC. This sequence encodes CASSPLSRTDDNEQFF. The variable domain in full, with the rest retrieved from reference TRBV18 and TRBJ2-1, is NAGVMQNPRHLVRRRGQEARLRCSPMKGHSHVYWYRQLPEEGLKFMVYLQKENIIDESGMPKERFSAEFPKEGPSILRIQQVVRGDSAAYFCASSPLSRTDDNEQFFGPGTRLTVL.